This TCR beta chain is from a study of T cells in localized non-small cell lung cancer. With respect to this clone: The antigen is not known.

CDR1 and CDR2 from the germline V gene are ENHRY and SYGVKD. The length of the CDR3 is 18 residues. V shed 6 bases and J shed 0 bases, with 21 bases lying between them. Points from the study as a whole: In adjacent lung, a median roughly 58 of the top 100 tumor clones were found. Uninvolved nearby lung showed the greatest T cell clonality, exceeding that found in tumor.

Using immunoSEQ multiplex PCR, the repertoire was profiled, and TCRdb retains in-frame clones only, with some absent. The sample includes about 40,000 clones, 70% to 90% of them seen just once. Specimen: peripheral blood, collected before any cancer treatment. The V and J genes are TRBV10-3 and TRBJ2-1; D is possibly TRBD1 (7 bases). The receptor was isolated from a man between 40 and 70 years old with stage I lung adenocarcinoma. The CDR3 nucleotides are TGTGCCATCAGCCGACAGGGTTGGAAGGAGGGCTCCTACAATGAGCAGTTCTTC. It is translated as CAISRQGWKEGSYNEQFF.